This is a list of T cell receptor beta chains from one sample in a study of regulatory T cells in long-lasting Graves disease. A single record per CDR3 protein comes from TCRdb applying MiXCR to the multiplex PCR reads. Among 450,000 to 600,000 distinct CDR3 sequences listed, about 16% were seen once. Separately, the same data were catalogued under a study of T cells in Graves' hyperthyroidism and ophthalmopathy.

The input for sequencing was peripheral blood mononuclear cells (PBMCs), taken at new diagnosis, from a patient treated with antithyroid drugs. These receptors all come from a man between 35 and 55 years old with Graves disease. The CDR3 runs from the conserved cysteine through the conserved F or W. Each record gives: CDR3 DNA, CDR3 protein, V gene, D gene, clone size, CDR3 length, J gene. A D gene is named only where the DNA matches it firmly. Clone size is not always given. Where it is, it says once, few, many or a class for expanded clones.

TGTGCCAGCTCCGCCTCCGGGACTAGCGGCCTAATCCGGTTCTACGAGCAGTACTTC CASSASGTSGLIRFYEQYF TRBV7-9 TRBD2 many 19 TRBJ2-7
TGTGCCACCAGTGGCACAGCGCCTCCCTACGAGCAGTACTTC CATSGTAPPYEQYF TRBV24-1 . many 14 TRBJ2-7
TGTGCCAGCTGTATTCATTCTGAAGAGACCCAGTACTTC CASCIHSEETQYF TRBV6-1 . . 13 TRBJ2-5
TGTGCCAGCAGTTTCCGGGTCGGGGGGAGCACAGATACGCAGTATTTT CASSFRVGGSTDTQYF TRBV28 TRBD2 . 16 TRBJ2-3
TGTGCCAGCAGCTTACGACATCCCGACGAGCAGTACTTC CASSLRHPDEQYF TRBV13 . few 13 TRBJ2-7
TGTGCCAGCAGCCCCCAAGTCGGGGGTTATGGCTACACCTTC CASSPQVGGYGYTF TRBV11-2 . many 14 TRBJ1-2
TGTGCCAGCAGCCCTTGGGGGGGAATAGCGGGAGTAGTAACCAATGAGCAGTTCTTC CASSPWGGIAGVVTNEQFF TRBV5-4 TRBD2 . 19 TRBJ2-1
TGCAGTGCTAGAGATCTCCCCAGGGGAGGCAACGAGCAGTACTTC CSARDLPRGGNEQYF TRBV20-1 . many 15 TRBJ2-7
TGCAGCGTTGGCGACAGGCCTCCTCATGGCTACACCTTC CSVGDRPPHGYTF TRBV29-1 . . 13 TRBJ1-2
TGTGCCAGCAGCTTCACCGGGACTAGTTACAATGAGCAGTTCTTC CASSFTGTSYNEQFF TRBV7-3 TRBD2 many 15 TRBJ2-1
TGCAGTGCTATGACTAGCGGGAGTTGGGATGAGCAGTTCTTC CSAMTSGSWDEQFF TRBV20-1 TRBD2 many 14 TRBJ2-1
TGTGCCAGCAGCCAAGATATCCCAGGTAGCACCTACGAGCAGTACTTC CASSQDIPGSTYEQYF TRBV4-2 . . 16 TRBJ2-7
TGTGCCAGCAGACACGACAGGGTGCCGAACACCGGGGAGCTGTTTTTT CASRHDRVPNTGELFF TRBV2 TRBD1 . 16 TRBJ2-2
TGTGCCACCAGTGATTTGAGGCCCACAGATACGCAGTATTTT CATSDLRPTDTQYF TRBV24-1 . many 14 TRBJ2-3
TGTGCCAGCAGCTTACAATTCTCCTACGAGCAGTACTTC CASSLQFSYEQYF TRBV11-1 . many 13 TRBJ2-7
TGTGCCATCAGTGTGGGTTATTCTTCGCTAGCCAAAAACATTCAGTACTTC CAISVGYSSLAKNIQYF TRBV10-3 . . 17 TRBJ2-4
TGCGCCAGCAGCCTAAGGGAAGAGGTTGCCTCTGGGGCCAACGTCCTGACTTTC CASSLREEVASGANVLTF TRBV5-1 . once 18 TRBJ2-6
TGTGCCAGCAACTTCAAGGGGGGTATCTCCTACGGGCAGTTCTTC CASNFKGGISYGQFF TRBV6-2/TRBV6-3 . . 15 TRBJ2-1
TGCGCCAGCAGCCTAGACAGGTCTAACACTGAAGCTTTCTTT CASSLDRSNTEAFF TRBV5-1 . . 14 TRBJ1-1
TGTGCCAGCACCGTTTCTGGGGCCATGAACACTGAAGCTTTCTTT CASTVSGAMNTEAFF TRBV12-3/TRBV12-4 . many 15 TRBJ1-1
TGTGCCAGCAGCCCAACAGACAACGGCAATCAGCCCCAGCATTTT CASSPTDNGNQPQHF TRBV3-1 . once 15 TRBJ1-5
TGTGCCAGTAGTCTTCGACGCACCGGGGAGCTGTTTTTT CASSLRRTGELFF TRBV5-4 . few 13 TRBJ2-2
TGTGCCAGCAGCCTAAGGTCGGGGGGAGGAGTATACAATGAGCAGTTCTTC CASSLRSGGGVYNEQFF TRBV7-9 TRBD2 few 17 TRBJ2-1
TGCGCCAGCAGTGAGGTAGGGCGAAGGTTGTTCTTC CASSEVGRRLFF TRBV10-2 . . 12 TRBJ2-1
TGCGCCAGCAGCTTAGGAGACAGTGCCTACGAGCAGTACTTC CASSLGDSAYEQYF TRBV5-1 . many 14 TRBJ2-7
TGTGCCAGCAGCTTAGATCAGGGCTCTGGAAACACCATATATTTT CASSLDQGSGNTIYF TRBV7-8 . . 15 TRBJ1-3
TGTGCCAGCAGCTTAGCCGGGAACCCTGGGGATGAGCAGTTCTTC CASSLAGNPGDEQFF TRBV11-2 . many 15 TRBJ2-1
TGTGCCAGCAACTTCAAGGGGGGTATCTCCTACGGGCAGTACTTC CASNFKGGISYGQYF TRBV6-2/TRBV6-3 . few 15 TRBJ2-7
TGTGCCACCAGTTTATCAGGGTCGGCCGGGGAGCTGTTTTTT CATSLSGSAGELFF TRBV24-1 . . 14 TRBJ2-2
TGTGCCTGGAGTCGCGGGAGGAGGTCCTACAATGAGCAGTTCTTC CAWSRGRRSYNEQFF TRBV30 TRBD2 many 15 TRBJ2-1
TGTGCCAGCTTAGAACCAGGGTACTCCTACGAGCAGTACTTC CASLEPGYSYEQYF TRBV18 . many 14 TRBJ2-7
TGCAGCGTTGGGGTCTACATAAAAGAGACCCAGTACTTC CSVGVYIKETQYF TRBV29-1 . many 13 TRBJ2-5
TGTGCCACCGGGACGGGCCCTCCGGGGTACGAGCAGTACTTC CATGTGPPGYEQYF TRBV24-1 . . 14 TRBJ2-7
TGTGCCAGCAGCACCAGGACTAGCGGGCTAGAAGAGACCCAGTACTTC CASSTRTSGLEETQYF TRBV7-9 TRBD2 medium-sized 16 TRBJ2-5
TGTGCCAGCACCACCCAGGACTCCTACGAGCAGTACTTC CASTTQDSYEQYF TRBV28 . many 13 TRBJ2-7
TGTGCCAGCAGCCAAGAGGTTTACAATCAGCCCCAGCATTTT CASSQEVYNQPQHF TRBV3-1 . many 14 TRBJ1-5
TGTGCCAGCAGCCCTCTAGCGGGAGGGCCGAGGGATACGCAGTATTTT CASSPLAGGPRDTQYF TRBV12-3/TRBV12-4 TRBD2 many 16 TRBJ2-3
TGTGCCAGCAGTCAAGACAGGGGGATCCTATATGGCTACACCTTC CASSQDRGILYGYTF TRBV12-3/TRBV12-4 TRBD1 many 15 TRBJ1-2
TGCGCCAGCAGCTTTGGAGCGGGTTTCAATGAGCAGTTCTTC CASSFGAGFNEQFF TRBV5-1 . many 14 TRBJ2-1
TGCAGCGTTGAATTTCATGGGGGGACTGAAGCTTTCTTT CSVEFHGGTEAFF TRBV29-1 . many 13 TRBJ1-1
TGTGCCAGCAGTTACGGGCGGACCTACAATGAGCAGTTCTTC CASSYGRTYNEQFF TRBV6-5 . few 14 TRBJ2-1
TGTGCCAGCTCACTTTTCCGGGAGAACACTGAAGCTTTCTTT CASSLFRENTEAFF TRBV18 . many 14 TRBJ1-1
TGTGCCAGCAGTGAGAGGACGTACAATCAGCCCCAGCATTTT CASSERTYNQPQHF TRBV6-2/TRBV6-3 . . 14 TRBJ1-5
TGTGCCAGCAGCTTAGAGCCCGCCGGGGAGCTGTTTTTT CASSLEPAGELFF TRBV11-2 . many 13 TRBJ2-2
TGTGCCAGCAGTCGACAGGGTATTGGGGACTATGGCTACACCTTC CASSRQGIGDYGYTF TRBV12-3/TRBV12-4 TRBD1 many 15 TRBJ1-2
TGCAGTGCTCGACTAGCGGGAGTCTACGAGCAGTACTTC CSARLAGVYEQYF TRBV20-1 TRBD2 few 13 TRBJ2-7
TGCGCCAGCAGCTTGGCCCTTTCCAGGGCTGGAAACACCATATATTTT CASSLALSRAGNTIYF TRBV5-1 . few 16 TRBJ1-3
TGCGCCAGCAGCTTGGGGACTAGCGGACGCTACGAGCAGTACTTC CASSLGTSGRYEQYF TRBV5-1 TRBD2 many 15 TRBJ2-7
TGTGCCAGCAGACCAACAACAGGGCAATCTAGCACAGATACGCAGTATTTT CASRPTTGQSSTDTQYF TRBV6-1 . . 17 TRBJ2-3